This entry is about one T cell receptor beta chain. The data originate from a study of T cell changes during pregnancy in multiple sclerosis. The CDR3 contains 12 residues. The V end lost 8 bases, the J end lost 4 bases, and 9 bases lay between the germline ends. Germline-derived CDR1 and CDR2 are MNHNS and SASEGT. Sequencing was performed with immunoSEQ multiplex PCR; in TCRdb, only in-frame clones are kept and a portion is missing. This table holds about 62,000 clones, 80% to 90% found once. The material was peripheral blood, obtained in the first trimester of pregnancy. The rearrangement joins TRBV6-1 to TRBJ1-5, with a tentative D call TRBD1 (5 bases). The clonotype originates from a female donor with multiple sclerosis, enrolled in a pregnancy study. The CDR3 sequence is CASRQFNQPQHF. The CDR3 region has the DNA TGTGCCAGCCGACAGTTTAATCAGCCCCAGCATTTT.